The entry that follows covers one TCR beta chain sequence. Trimming pared 3 bases from V and 1 base from J, leaving 9 bases between. The CDR3 is 14 amino acids. Germline V gene sequence: CDR1 SGHNT, CDR2 YENEEA. These data come from a study of blood T cell repertoires in COVID-19. Study at large: Sites across the United States, Italy and Spain contributed samples from acute and convalescent COVID-19. In each case, the material was cDNA or gDNA derived from T cells, B-cell-depleted T cells, or PBMCs.

Allocation to cohorts depended on clinical history reported by the participants. How the authors handled the data: Amplifying reference gene primers gave estimates of nucleated cell counts. Profiled with immunoSEQ multiplex PCR; TCRdb holds only in-frame clones, not every one. The V and J calls and the clone size are those of that table, but D and trimming were determined from the DNA. The sample shows about 330,000 clones, roughly 90% of them seen only once. This sequence was found in a woman in her 30s who had recovered from COVID-19. V gene TRBV11-3 combines with J gene TRBJ1-1; TRBD1 is a possible D gene (5 bases). Sequenced sample: PBMCs or T cells enriched from blood (not recorded which). CDR3 sequence reads: CASSFDSTNTEAFF. CDR3 sequence (DNA): TGTGCCAGCAGCTTTGACAGTACGAACACTGAAGCTTTCTTT.